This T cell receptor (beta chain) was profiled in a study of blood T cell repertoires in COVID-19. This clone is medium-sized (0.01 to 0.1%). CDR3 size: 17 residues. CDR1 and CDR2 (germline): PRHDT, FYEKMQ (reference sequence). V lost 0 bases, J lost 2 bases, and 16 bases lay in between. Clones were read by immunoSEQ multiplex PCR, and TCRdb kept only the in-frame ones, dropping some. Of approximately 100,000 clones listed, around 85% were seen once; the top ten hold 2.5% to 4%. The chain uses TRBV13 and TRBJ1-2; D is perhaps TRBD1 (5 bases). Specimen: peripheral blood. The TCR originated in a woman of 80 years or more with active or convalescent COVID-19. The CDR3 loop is CASSLGENRLFNYGYTF. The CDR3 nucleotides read TGTGCCAGCAGCTTAGGCGAAAACAGGTTGTTCAACTATGGCTACACCTTC.